This TCR beta chain was profiled in a study of T cells in Graves' hyperthyroidism and ophthalmopathy. The study, taken as a whole, reports: The blood repertoire included most of the expanded thyroid clonotypes above 0.001. The model anticipated ophthalmopathy a median approximately 6.5 months pre-onset.

Amplified TCR beta CDR3 regions derived from RNA transcripts. A first-round RT-PCR of the TCR CDR3 used the HTBI primer set. Each CDR3 protein gets one entry after TCRdb re-called the multiplex PCR reads with MiXCR. Here the sample spans 550,000 to 800,000 distinct CDR3 sequences, about a sixth being singletons. The junction had 2 bases not matched to a gene; V was cut back by 5 bases and J by 1 base. Germline CDR1 and CDR2: MNHEY and SMNVEV (reference sequence). This CDR3 has 15 amino acids. This clonotype was found many times. The antigen is unknown. Hyperthyroidism patients were newly diagnosed, had disease duration under 2 months, and were aged 18 to 65 years.

The chain joins TRBV27 to TRBJ2-1, with 10 bases lining up with TRBD1. The sequencing sample was made of blood. The receptor was derived from a man younger than 30 with Graves' hyperthyroidism. The CDR3 nucleotides read TGTGCCAGCAGTACGGGACAGGGGTCCTACAATGAGCAGTTCTTC. Translation gives CASSTGQGSYNEQFF.